This T cell receptor beta chain was observed in a study of tumor-infiltrating lymphocytes in primary liver carcinoma. Starting from 500 ng of total RNA, TCR beta cDNA was produced with a primer in the constant region. Libraries of TCR beta came from three nested multiplex PCR rounds with slightly modified ARM-PCR. The opening two PCR rounds, ten to eleven cycles each, paired TRBV1-TRBV30 forward primers with a C-beta reverse primer. In TCRdb, the multiplex PCR reads were re-called with MiXCR into one record per CDR3 protein. The data show 300,000 to 400,000 distinct CDR3 sequences, about 65% seen once. The germline V and J ends were trimmed by 7 bases and 4 bases, with 22 bases remaining between them. Germline assignment: CDR1 MNHEY and CDR2 SVGAGI. CDR3 length: 16 amino acids. Regarding this clonotype: A read error may explain this, as a much larger clone is one base away.

It was unsorted whole blood that yielded blood RNA, and germline DNA was also extracted. V is TRBV6-5 and J is TRBJ2-5; D is tentatively TRBD1 or TRBD2 (6 bases each). The TCR sequence derives from a man between 40 and 49 years old with primary liver carcinoma and hepatitis B virus infection. The specimen was peripheral blood. This chain's CDR3 is CASIFGEGGLGETQYF. CDR3 bases: TGTGCCAGCATTTTCGGAGAGGGGGGACTTGGAGAGACCCAGTACTTC.